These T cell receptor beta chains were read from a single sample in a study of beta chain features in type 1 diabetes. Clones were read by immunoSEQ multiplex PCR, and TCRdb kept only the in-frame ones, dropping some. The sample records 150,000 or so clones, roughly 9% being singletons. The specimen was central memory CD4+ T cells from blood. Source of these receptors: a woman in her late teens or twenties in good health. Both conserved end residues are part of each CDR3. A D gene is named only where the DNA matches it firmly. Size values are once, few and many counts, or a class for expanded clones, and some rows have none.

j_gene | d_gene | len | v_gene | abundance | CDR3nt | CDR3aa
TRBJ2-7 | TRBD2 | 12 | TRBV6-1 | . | TGTGCCAGCATAGCGGGAGGAGAAGAGCAGTACTTC | CASIAGGEEQYF
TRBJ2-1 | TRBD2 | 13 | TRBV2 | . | TGTGCCAGCATAGCGGGAGAGTACAATGAGCAGTTCTTC | CASIAGEYNEQFF
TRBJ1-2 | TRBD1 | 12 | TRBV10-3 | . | TGTGCCAGCTCGGGACAGGGGTTCGGCTACACCTTC | CASSGQGFGYTF
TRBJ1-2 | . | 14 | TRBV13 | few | TGTGCCAGCAGCCTTGGGGCAGACCTCTATGGCTACACCTTC | CASSLGADLYGYTF
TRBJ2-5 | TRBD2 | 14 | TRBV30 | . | TGTGCCTGGAGGACAGCGGGAGGGCAAGAGACCCAGTACTTC | CAWRTAGGQETQYF
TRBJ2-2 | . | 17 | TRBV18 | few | TGTGCCAGCTCATCTAACCCCCCCCAATCGTACACCGGGGAGCTGTTTTTT | CASSSNPPQSYTGELFF
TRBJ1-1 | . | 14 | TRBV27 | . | TGTGCCAGCAGTTTCAGGATGTTGAACACTGAAGCTTTCTTT | CASSFRMLNTEAFF
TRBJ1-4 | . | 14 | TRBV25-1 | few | TGTGCCAGCAGGGGTCGGGGGGCCGAAGAAAAACTGTTTTTT | CASRGRGAEEKLFF
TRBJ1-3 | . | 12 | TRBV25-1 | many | TGTGCCAGCAGGGAACAGGGAAACACCATATATTTT | CASREQGNTIYF
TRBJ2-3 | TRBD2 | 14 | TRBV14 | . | TGTGCCAGCAGCCCCCTTCGGGGGGGAGATACGCAGTATTTT | CASSPLRGGDTQYF
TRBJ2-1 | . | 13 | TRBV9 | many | TGTGCCAGCAGCGTTGCAGACTACAATGAGCAGTTCTTC | CASSVADYNEQFF
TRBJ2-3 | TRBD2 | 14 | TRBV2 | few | TGTGCCAGCAGCGAGCGCCCGGGGGGAGAGAGGCAGTATTTT | CASSERPGGERQYF
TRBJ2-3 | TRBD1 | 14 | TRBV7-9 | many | TGTGCCAGCAGCAACAACAGGGGGACAGATACGCAGTATTTT | CASSNNRGTDTQYF
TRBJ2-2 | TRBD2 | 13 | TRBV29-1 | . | TGCAGCGCACGACTAGCGGGGACCGGGGAGCTGTTTTTT | CSARLAGTGELFF
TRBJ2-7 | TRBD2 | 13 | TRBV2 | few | TGTGCCAGCAGTGGGCTAGCGGGAGATAAGCAGTACTTC | CASSGLAGDKQYF
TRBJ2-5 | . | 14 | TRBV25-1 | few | TGTGCCAGCAGTGAAAGGAGGGCTGGGGAGACCCAGTACTTC | CASSERRAGETQYF
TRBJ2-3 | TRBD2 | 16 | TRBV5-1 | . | TGCGCCAGCAGCTTCTTACTAGCGGACGGCACAGATACGCAGTATTTT | CASSFLLADGTDTQYF
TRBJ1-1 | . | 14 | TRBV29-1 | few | TGCAGCGTTGAAGCCCAGATGGGCGACACTGAAGCTTTCTTT | CSVEAQMGDTEAFF
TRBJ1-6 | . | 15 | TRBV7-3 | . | TGTGCCAGCAGCTCCAGCAGGGGATATGATTCACCCCTCCACTTT | CASSSSRGYDSPLHF
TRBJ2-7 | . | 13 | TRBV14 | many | TGTGCCAGCAGCCAAGTGAGCTCCTACGAGCAGTACTTC | CASSQVSSYEQYF
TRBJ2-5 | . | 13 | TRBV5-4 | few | TGTGCCAGCAGCCAAAACTTCCAAGAGACCCAGTACTTC | CASSQNFQETQYF
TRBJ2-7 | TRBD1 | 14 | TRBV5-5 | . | TGTGCCTCAAGACCGGGACAGGGAGTCTACGAGCAGTACTTC | CASRPGQGVYEQYF
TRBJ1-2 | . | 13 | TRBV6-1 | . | TGTGCCAGCATCCCCGACAGTAGCTATGGCTACACCTTC | CASIPDSSYGYTF
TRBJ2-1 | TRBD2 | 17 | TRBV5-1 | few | TGCGCCAGCAGCTCCGACCCTCCGGGACTAGCCGGGAATGAGCAGTTCTTC | CASSSDPPGLAGNEQFF
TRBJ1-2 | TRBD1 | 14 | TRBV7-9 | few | TGTGCCAGCAGCTCAATGACAGGGATCTATGGCTACACCTTC | CASSSMTGIYGYTF
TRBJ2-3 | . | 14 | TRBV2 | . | TGTGCCAGCAGGCAGGACAGAAGCACAGATACGCAGTATTTT | CASRQDRSTDTQYF
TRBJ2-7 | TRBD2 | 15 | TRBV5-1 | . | TGCGCCAGCAGCTTAGCGGGGGGCCGCTCCTACGAGCAGTACTTC | CASSLAGGRSYEQYF
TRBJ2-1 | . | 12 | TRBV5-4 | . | TGTGCCAGCAGCTTTGACTCGACGGAGCAGTTCTTC | CASSFDSTEQFF
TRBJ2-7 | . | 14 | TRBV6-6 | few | TGTGCCAGCAGTGGGGGACTCTCCGCCTACGAGCAGTACTTC | CASSGGLSAYEQYF
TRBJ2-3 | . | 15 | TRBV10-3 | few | TGTGCCATCAGTGAAGGTGGCAGGGGCACAGATACGCAGTATTTT | CAISEGGRGTDTQYF
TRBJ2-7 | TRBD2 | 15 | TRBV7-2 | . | TGTGCCAGCAGCTGGAGTAGCGGGGGGGGGAGAGAGCAGTACTTC | CASSWSSGGGREQYF
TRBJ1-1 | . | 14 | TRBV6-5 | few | TGTGCCAGCAGTAAACCAGGGGCCAACACTGAAGCTTTCTTT | CASSKPGANTEAFF
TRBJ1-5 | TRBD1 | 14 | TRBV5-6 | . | TGTGCCAGCACCAGGGGGAACGGGGAGGAGCCCCAGCATTTT | CASTRGNGEEPQHF
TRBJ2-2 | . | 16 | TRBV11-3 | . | TGTGCCAGCAGCTTTTCCGCTAGCAGTAGGGCCGGGGAGCTGTTTTTT | CASSFSASSRAGELFF
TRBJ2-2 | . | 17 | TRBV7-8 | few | TGTGCCAGCAGCCCCCCCCTTGGGCAGGGCAACACCGGGGAGCTGTTTTTT | CASSPPLGQGNTGELFF
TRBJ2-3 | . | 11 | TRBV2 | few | TGTGCCAGCACCCAGTCCCCATCGCAGTATTTT | CASTQSPSQYF
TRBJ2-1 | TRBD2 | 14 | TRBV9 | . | TGTGCCAGCAGCGTCGGGACTAGCGGTAATGAGCAGTTCTTC | CASSVGTSGNEQFF
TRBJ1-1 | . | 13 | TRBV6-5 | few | TGTGCCAGCAGAACAGACAGGAACACTGAAGCTTTCTTT | CASRTDRNTEAFF
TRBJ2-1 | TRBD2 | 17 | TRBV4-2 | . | TGTGCCAGCAGCCAAGAGGCGCTAGCGGGGGGAACCAATGAGCAGTTCTTC | CASSQEALAGGTNEQFF
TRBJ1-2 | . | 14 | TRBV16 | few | TGTGCCAGCAGCCCGACTCGAGAGAACTATGGCTACACCTTC | CASSPTRENYGYTF
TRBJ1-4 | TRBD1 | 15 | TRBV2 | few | TGTGCCAGCAGCCTAGACAGGGATGGAGGAGAAAAACTGTTTTTT | CASSLDRDGGEKLFF
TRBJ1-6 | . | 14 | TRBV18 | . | TGTGCCAGCTCACCAACTACAAATAATTCACCCCTCCACTTT | CASSPTTNNSPLHF
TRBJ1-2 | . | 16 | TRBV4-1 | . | TGCGCCAGCAGCCAAGCTGGACGGACAACTAACTATGGCTACACCTTC | CASSQAGRTTNYGYTF
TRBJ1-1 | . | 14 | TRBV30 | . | TGTGCCTGGAGTGCAAGCCTCGGGAACACTGAAGCTTTCTTT | CAWSASLGNTEAFF
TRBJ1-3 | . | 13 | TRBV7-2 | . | TGTGCCAGCAGCTTTTGGGGGGAAAACACCATATATTTT | CASSFWGENTIYF
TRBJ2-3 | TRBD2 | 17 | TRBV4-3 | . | TGCGCCAGCAGCCAGCCAGCGGGGCGGGGGGCCACAGATACGCAGTATTTT | CASSQPAGRGATDTQYF
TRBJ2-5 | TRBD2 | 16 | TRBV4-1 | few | TGCGCCAGCAGCCAAGGGGAACGCGGGAGCATGGAGACCCAGTACTTC | CASSQGERGSMETQYF
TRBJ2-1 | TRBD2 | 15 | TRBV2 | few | TGTGCCAGCAGCCAACTAGCGGGAGCGGGTAATGAGCAGTTCTTC | CASSQLAGAGNEQFF
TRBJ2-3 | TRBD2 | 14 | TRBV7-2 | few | TGTGCCAGCAGCTTACCGGGGGGGCCGAATACGCAGTATTTT | CASSLPGGPNTQYF
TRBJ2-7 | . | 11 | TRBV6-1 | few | TGTGCCGTCCCCAACTCCTACGAGCAGTACTTC | CAVPNSYEQYF
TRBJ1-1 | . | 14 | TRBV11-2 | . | TGTGCCAGCAGCTTAGGGGCAGCGAACACTGAAGCTTTCTTT | CASSLGAANTEAFF
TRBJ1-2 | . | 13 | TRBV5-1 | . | TGCGCCTCTTCCGGGGGGACTAACTATGGCTACACCTTC | CASSGGTNYGYTF
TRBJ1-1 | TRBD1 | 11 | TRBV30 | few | TGTGCCCAGGACAGGGGCACTGAAGCTTTCTTT | CAQDRGTEAFF
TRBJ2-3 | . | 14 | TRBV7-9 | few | TGTGCCACCCGCAACGTAGCAGGGACAGATACGCAGTATTTT | CATRNVAGTDTQYF
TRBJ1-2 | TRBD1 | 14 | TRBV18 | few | TGTGCCAGCTCACCAACACAGGGGGCATCTGGCTACACCTTC | CASSPTQGASGYTF
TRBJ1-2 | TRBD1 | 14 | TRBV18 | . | TGTGCCAGCTCACCACCAGCACAGGGGAAAGGCTACACCTTC | CASSPPAQGKGYTF
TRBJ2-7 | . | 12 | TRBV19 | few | TGTGCCAGTAGTAGCGGGGCCTACGAGCAGTACTTC | CASSSGAYEQYF
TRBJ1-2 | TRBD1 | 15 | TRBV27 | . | TGTGCCAGCAGTTTATCCCTTACAGGGGCCTATGGCTACACCTTC | CASSLSLTGAYGYTF
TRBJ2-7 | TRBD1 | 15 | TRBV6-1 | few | TGTGCCAGCCCCAGGGCGGGGACAGGGTCCTACGAGCAGTACTTC | CASPRAGTGSYEQYF
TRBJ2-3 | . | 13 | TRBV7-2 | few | TGTGCCAGCAGCTTCGGGGGCACAGATACGCAGTATTTT | CASSFGGTDTQYF